One and the same sample provided the 4 T cell receptor beta chains below, sequenced in a study of Graves' ophthalmopathy and Graves' hyperthyroidism. Scientists amplified the TCR beta CDR3 regions from RNA transcripts. The authors performed first-round RT-PCR with HTBI primers and then a second-round multiplex PCR. TCRdb redid the calling of the multiplex PCR reads with MiXCR, one entry per CDR3 protein. This sample has 650,000 to 900,000 distinct CDR3 sequences, with roughly 41% found just once. Sequences were obtained from peripheral blood. Source of these receptors: an adult man with Graves' ophthalmopathy.

J is TRBJ2-7 and V is TRBV10-3; 7 bases are a match to TRBD1. Germline CDR1 reads ENHRY; CDR2 reads SYGVKD. The length of the CDR3 is 14 residues. The ends lost 5 bases at V and 3 bases at J; junction bases unmatched: 7. The CDR3 spells CAISTGTAHYEQYF. CDR3 nucleotides: TGTGCCATCAGTACCGGGACAGCCCACTACGAGCAGTACTTC.

In regard to this clonotype: A much larger clone sits a single nucleotide away, making a read error possible. J is TRBJ2-7 and V is TRBV7-8; 7 positions match TRBD1. The J call is in doubt because the DNA end fits TRBJ2-1 better. Looked up from germline, CDR1 is SGHVS and CDR2 is FQNEAQ. This CDR3 comprises 14 residues. The CDR3 spells CASSSRDSSYEQFF. Here the CDR3 DNA reads TGTGCCAGCAGCTCCCGGGACAGCTCCTACGAGCAGTTCTTC.

This chain joins TRBV3-1 and TRBJ2-7, with D tentatively TRBD1 (6 bases). CDR1 is LGHDT and CDR2 is YNNKEL in the germline V gene (reference sequence). V was pared by 6 bases and J by 11 bases, with 11 bases between. The CDR3 runs to 10 residues. The CDR3, as DNA: TGTGCCAGCAGTCCGGCAGGGGAGTACTTC. Translation: CASSPAGEYF.

This chain joins TRBV10-3 and TRBJ2-3; 9 positions agree with TRBD2. The V and J ends lost 10 bases and 1 base, in that order; junction bases with no gene match: 12. Germline V CDR1 and CDR2: ENHRY, SYGVKD. This CDR3 spans 16 amino acids. CDR3 residues: CASVEKASGGTDTQYF. The CDR3 DNA reads as TGTGCCAGCGTTGAGAAGGCTAGCGGGGGCACAGATACGCAGTATTTT.